These 10 T cell receptor beta chains share one sample of origin, sequenced in a study of CD4 T cells in relation to SARS-CoV-2 and coronaviruses. Before the COVID-19 pandemic, during about 2011-2019, CD4+ T cells were taken from unexposed donors. Using immunoSEQ multiplex PCR, the repertoire was profiled, and TCRdb retains in-frame clones only, with some absent. The table records 50,000 to 70,000 clones, around 87% of them present only once. Sequenced: memory CD4+ T cells from PBMCs. Receptors originate from a human donor in good health.

This clone occurred a few times. The chain employs TRBV9 and TRBJ2-5; D is possibly TRBD1 (6 bases). Per germline, CDR1 SGDLS and CDR2 YYNGEE. The V end was cut by 4 bases, the J end by 1 base, with 14 bases between. The CDR3 is 15 residues long. In DNA form, the CDR3 reads TGTGCCAGCAGCAAGCAAGACAGGTCCCAAGAGACCCAGTACTTC. Translating gives CASSKQDRSQETQYF.

CDR3 DNA: TGTGCCAGCAGCTTAGGGGTAGGGAGAGCGGCTGAAGCTTTCTTT. It yields the protein CASSLGVGRAAEAFF. V usage is TRBV7-8 and J usage is TRBJ1-1; D not certain. The CDR3 sequence is 15 residues long. CDR1 is SGHVS and CDR2 is FQNEAQ in the germline V gene. V shed 1 base and J shed 6 bases, with 15 bases lying between them.

V and J are TRBV9 and TRBJ2-7, with 11 bases lining up with TRBD1. Germline loops: CDR1 SGDLS, CDR2 YYNGEE. This CDR3 has 14 amino acids. V shed 3 bases, J shed 2 bases, and the junction held 1 base outside the gene matches. CDR3 loop: CASSGDRGTYEQYF. The DNA for the CDR3 is TGTGCCAGCAGCGGGGACAGGGGGACCTACGAGCAGTACTTC.

This clone was counted a single time. The chain uses TRBV23-1 and TRBJ2-2; 9 bases agree with TRBD1. TRBV23-1 is labeled an ORF, and its function is uncertain. CDR3 length: 17 residues. V dropped 0 bases and J dropped 3; count of bases not matched to a gene: 5. CDR3 sequence: CASSQSWTGVDTGELFF. CDR3 sequence (DNA): TGCGCCAGCAGTCAATCGTGGACAGGGGTGGACACCGGGGAGCTGTTTTTT.

This chain links TRBV28 with TRBJ1-1; perhaps TRBD1 as D (5 bases). The CDR3 sequence is 13 residues long. Trimming removed 10 bases at V and 2 bases at J, with 14 bases between. From germline, CDR1 is MDHEN and CDR2 SYDVKM. As DNA, the CDR3 is TGTGCCAACTCCGGGGGGGGAAACACTGAAGCTTTCTTT. This encodes CANSGGGNTEAFF. Looking up the rest from reference TRBV28 and TRBJ1-1 gives the full variable domain: DVKVTQSSRYLVKRTGEKVFLECVQDMDHENMFWYRQDPGLGLRLIYFSYDVKMKEKGDIPEGYSVSREKKERFSLILESASTNQTSMYLCANSGGGNTEAFFGQGTRLTVV.

The chain joins TRBV2 to TRBJ1-2; possibly TRBD1 for D (5 bases). This CDR3 has 10 amino acids. V lost 11 bases, J lost 3 bases, and 7 bases lay in between. Germline V gene sequence: CDR1 SNHLY, CDR2 FYNNEI. This chain's CDR3 is CAGGDYGYTF. The DNA for the CDR3 is TGTGCCGGGGGAGACTATGGCTACACCTTC. The full variable domain, rest sourced from reference TRBV2 and TRBJ1-2, is EPEVTQTPSHQVTQMGQEVILRCVPISNHLYFYWYRQILGQKVEFLVSFYNNEISEKSEIFDDQFSVERPDGSNFTLKIRSTKLEDSAMYFCAGGDYGYTFGSGTRLTVV.

The rearrangement links TRBV1 to TRBJ2-3; the D call of TRBD1 is as the table states it, not checked on the DNA. TRBV1 is given as a pseudogene. The CDR3 length is 17 residues. CDR3 DNA: TGCACCAGCAGCCAAGCGTACCGGACAGACTGCACAGATACGCAGTATTTT. Translated: CTSSQAYRTDCTDTQYF.

The chain is built from TRBV9 and TRBJ2-5, with D unresolved. The CDR3 is made up of 13 amino acids. In germline, CDR1 is SGDLS, CDR2 YYNGEE. With 1 base removed from V and 1 base from J, the gap between germline ends came to 5 bases. CDR3 protein: CASSVMTQETQYF. The CDR3 DNA reads TGTGCCAGCAGCGTAATGACCCAAGAGACCCAGTACTTC. The whole variable domain, remainder taken from reference TRBV9 and TRBJ2-5, is DSGVTQTPKHLITATGQRVTLRCSPRSGDLSVYWYQQSLDQGLQFLIQYYNGEERAKGNILERFSAQQFPDLHSELNLSSLELGDSALYFCASSVMTQETQYFGPGTRLLVL.

As DNA, the CDR3 is TGTGCCAGTAGGAAGAGCGGAATGAACACTGAAGCTTTCTTT. Translation: CASRKSGMNTEAFF. The chain uses TRBV19 and TRBJ1-1; D is unclear. The CDR3 has 14 amino acids. Germline V gives CDR1 LNHDA, CDR2 SQIVND (reference sequence). With 6 bases removed from V and 0 bases from J, the gap between germline ends came to 11 bases.

The CDR3 reads CASSPAPGGNQPQHF. As DNA, the CDR3 is TGTGCCAGCAGCCCCGCCCCCGGGGGCAATCAGCCCCAGCATTTT. The rearrangement joins TRBV12-1 to TRBJ1-5. TRBV12-1 is a pseudogene segment. The CDR3 extends over 15 amino acids.